The 8 T cell receptor beta chains in this list originate from one sample, sequenced in a study of beta chain features in type 1 diabetes. Points from the study as a whole: Shorter TCRB CDR3s, moderately but significantly so, marked every one of the four CD4+ subsets in Type 1 diabetes patients.

Their antigens remain unidentified. Investigators reverse transcribed all isolated RNA, so they sequenced expressed TCRB transcripts. Clones were read by immunoSEQ multiplex PCR, and TCRdb kept only the in-frame ones, dropping some. This repertoire shows under 850,000 clones, roughly an eighth found once; its top ten account for approximately 0.022%. Sequenced sample: naive CD4+ T cells from blood. All receptors come from a young man with type 1 diabetes.

V is TRBV13 and J is TRBJ1-6, with D unclear. V shed 5 bases and J shed 0 bases, with 14 bases lying between them. The CDR3 has 17 residues. Germline values: CDR1 PRHDT, CDR2 FYEKMQ (reference sequence). CDR3 sequence: CASSAAPHSSYNSPLHF. CDR3 nucleotide sequence: TGTGCCAGCAGCGCAGCCCCTCACAGCTCCTATAATTCACCCCTCCACTTT.

V and J are TRBV6-5 and TRBJ2-7; TRBD2 is a possible D gene (5 bases). Germline V gives CDR1 MNHEY, CDR2 SVGAGI. Trimming stripped 10 bases from V and 4 bases from J, with 17 bases between. This CDR3 has 13 residues. The CDR3 protein is CAITRGKEYEQYF. CDR3 nucleotide sequence: TGTGCCATCACCCGAGGGAAGGAATACGAGCAGTACTTC.

The genes are TRBV29-1 and TRBJ1-5; TRBD1 might be the D (6 bases). Germline values: CDR1 SQVTM, CDR2 ANQGSEA. CDR3 length: 14 amino acids. The ends were cut back, 5 bases at V and 1 base at J, with 12 bases in the middle. The CDR3 sequence: CSVSQGSSNQPQHF. Here the CDR3 DNA reads TGCAGCGTTTCACAGGGTTCGAGCAATCAGCCCCAGCATTTT.

This clone occurred a few times. J is TRBJ2-5 and V is TRBV4-1; 7 nucleotides align to TRBD1. Germline assignment: CDR1 MGHRA and CDR2 YSYEKL. The CDR3 totals 18 residues. The V segment lost 0 bases and the J segment 3 bases; nucleotides outside the gene matches: 13. The CDR3 sequence: CASSQDLRIVDREETQYF. The CDR3 DNA reads TGCGCCAGCAGCCAAGATCTCCGTATTGTAGACAGGGAAGAGACCCAGTACTTC.

This chain links TRBV5-1 with TRBJ1-2; the match to TRBD1 covers 8 bases. The V gene's germline CDR1 is SGHRS and CDR2 YFSETQ. J lost 4 bases, V lost 2 bases, and 4 bases had no gene match. This CDR3 contains 14 residues. The CDR3 reads CASSFGQGSYGYTF. The CDR3, as DNA: TGCGCCAGCAGCTTTGGACAGGGATCCTATGGCTACACCTTC.

V gene TRBV15 combines with J gene TRBJ2-5, with 9 positions matching TRBD2. Germline trimming cut 6 bases from V and 6 bases from J; bases unmatched to any gene: 11. CDR3 length: 15 amino acids. The V gene's germline CDR1 is LNHNV and CDR2 YYDKDF (reference sequence). DNA of the CDR3: TGTGCCACCAGTCCGTCTCTAGCGGGGTTCAAGACCCAGTACTTC. It encodes CATSPSLAGFKTQYF.

J is TRBJ2-7 and V is TRBV28, with 11 bases lining up with TRBD1. The J segment lost 5 bases and the V segment lost 9 bases, leaving 12 bases of the junction unmatched. The CDR3 runs 15 residues. Looked up from germline, CDR1 is MDHEN and CDR2 is SYDVKM. CDR3 residues: CASITRTGGENEQYF. For the CDR3, the DNA is TGTGCCAGTATCACCAGGACAGGGGGCGAGAACGAGCAGTACTTC.

The chain recombines TRBV4-2 with TRBJ2-3, with 11 bases identical to TRBD2. The length of the CDR3 is 16 residues. CDR1 is LGHNA, CDR2 YNFKEQ, per germline. J gave up 2 bases and V 0 bases, and 1 base lay outside the gene matches. CDR3: CASSQETSGNTDTQYF. In DNA form, the CDR3 reads TGTGCCAGCAGCCAAGAGACTAGCGGGAACACAGATACGCAGTATTTT.